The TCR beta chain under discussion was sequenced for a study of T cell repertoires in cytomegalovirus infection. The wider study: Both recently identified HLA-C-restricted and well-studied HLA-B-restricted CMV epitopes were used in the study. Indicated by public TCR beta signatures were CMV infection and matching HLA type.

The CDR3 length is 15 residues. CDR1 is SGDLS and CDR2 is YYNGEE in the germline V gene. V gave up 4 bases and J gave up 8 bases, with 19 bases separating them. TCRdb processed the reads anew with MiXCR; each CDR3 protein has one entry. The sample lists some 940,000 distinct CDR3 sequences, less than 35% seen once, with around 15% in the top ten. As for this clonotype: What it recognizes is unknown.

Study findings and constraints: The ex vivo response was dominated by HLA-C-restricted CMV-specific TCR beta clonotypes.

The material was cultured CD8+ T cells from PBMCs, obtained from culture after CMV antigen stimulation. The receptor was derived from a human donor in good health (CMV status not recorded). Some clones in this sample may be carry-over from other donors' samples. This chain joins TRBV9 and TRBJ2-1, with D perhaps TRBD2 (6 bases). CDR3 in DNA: TGTGCCAGCAGCTTCCATCGGTCACTAGCAGATGAGCAGTTCTTC. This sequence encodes CASSFHRSLADEQFF.